These 21 T cell receptor beta chains share one sample of origin, sequenced in a study of cytomegalovirus exposure and HLA in healthy donors. The PCR ran on 60 Vbeta and 13 Jbeta primers. Some clones are missing from TCRdb's copy, which holds only in-frame ones; the method was immunoSEQ multiplex PCR. Its listing shows 75,000 to 95,000 clones. Sequenced material: PBMCs. Receptors were obtained from an older woman in good health and CMV-seronegative.

This rearrangement joins TRBV4-2 to TRBJ1-2; 7 bases are shared with TRBD1. V dropped 6 bases and J dropped 8; count of bases not matched to a gene: 6. From germline, CDR1 is LGHNA and CDR2 YNFKEQ. The CDR3 extends over 12 amino acids. CDR3 nucleotide sequence: TGTGCCAGCAGGGAGGGGGCGGGGGGCTACACCTTC. It encodes CASREGAGGYTF.

The chain has TRBV11-2 and TRBJ2-7; possible D gene TRBD2, 6 bases. V lost 5 bases and J 2 bases, leaving 10 bases between the germline ends. The CDR3 loop spans 13 amino acids. Germline V gene sequence: CDR1 SGHAT, CDR2 FQNNGV. The CDR3 here is CASSPSGPYEQYF. The CDR3 DNA is TGTGCCAGCAGCCCCAGCGGGCCCTACGAGCAGTACTTC.

This rearrangement joins TRBV9 to TRBJ2-4; weak D call: TRBD1 (5 bases). V was shortened by 4 bases and J by 1 base, with 9 bases between the two germline ends. From germline, CDR1 is SGDLS and CDR2 YYNGEE. This CDR3 contains 14 residues. CDR3 nucleotide sequence: TGTGCCAGCAGCCAAGGGGTGGCCAAAAACATTCAGTACTTC. Translated: CASSQGVAKNIQYF. The entire variable domain, with the rest obtained from reference TRBV9 and TRBJ2-4, is as follows: DSGVTQTPKHLITATGQRVTLRCSPRSGDLSVYWYQQSLDQGLQFLIQYYNGEERAKGNILERFSAQQFPDLHSELNLSSLELGDSALYFCASSQGVAKNIQYFGAGTRLSVL.

This chain links TRBV2 with TRBJ2-7; D not resolved. The CDR3 covers 16 residues. V lost 4 bases and J 3 bases, leaving 19 bases between the germline ends. The germline V gene has CDR1 SNHLY and CDR2 FYNNEI. CDR3 coding DNA: TGTGCCAGCAGTGGTTGGGCTGACCGCTATGGCTACGAGCAGTACTTC. This encodes CASSGWADRYGYEQYF.

The chain employs TRBV27 and TRBJ1-5; the match to TRBD1 covers 10 bases. The CDR3 has 17 amino acids. Germline CDR1 reads MNHEY; CDR2 reads SMNVEV (reference sequence). Unmatched junction bases numbered 7, after V lost 2 bases and J lost 3 bases. In nucleotides, the CDR3 is TGTGCCAGCAGTTTAGGACAGGGGGTAGGGGACAATCAGCCCCAGCATTTT. This gives the protein CASSLGQGVGDNQPQHF.

The chain recombines TRBV11-2 with TRBJ2-5; D is possibly TRBD1 (5 bases). Germline assignment: CDR1 SGHAT and CDR2 FQNNGV. The CDR3 length is 14 residues. V lost 1 base and J lost 5, with 11 bases in between. CDR3 loop: CASSLVLAGETQYF. The CDR3 coding sequence is TGTGCCAGCAGCTTAGTGCTCGCAGGGGAGACCCAGTACTTC.

The gene calls are TRBV9 and TRBJ2-1; a possible D gene is TRBD1 (6 bases). The germline V gene encodes CDR1 SGDLS and CDR2 YYNGEE. Trimming stripped 4 bases from V and 5 bases from J, with 13 bases between. The CDR3 extends over 14 amino acids. The DNA of the CDR3 is TGTGCCAGCAGCTTGGCCGACAGGAACAATGAGCAGTTCTTC. Translated, it gives CASSLADRNNEQFF.

The genes are TRBV10-3 and TRBJ1-1; maybe TRBD1 (5 bases). Trimming shortened V by 6 bases and J by 1 base, and 9 bases separated the two germline ends. Germline values: CDR1 ENHRY, CDR2 SYGVKD. The CDR3 extends over 13 amino acids. As DNA, the CDR3 is TGTGCCATCAGGGACACCCCGAACACTGAAGCTTTCTTT. The encoded protein is CAIRDTPNTEAFF.

The V gene is TRBV5-1, the J gene TRBJ2-7, with 10 positions matching TRBD2. Germline-derived CDR1 and CDR2 are SGHRS and YFSETQ. The CDR3 has 15 residues. The V segment lost 6 bases and the J segment 4 bases; nucleotides outside the gene matches: 10. Here the CDR3 reads CASKRSAGGPYEQYF. DNA for the CDR3: TGCGCCAGCAAAAGGTCAGCGGGAGGGCCGTACGAGCAGTACTTC.

The V call is TRBV19, the J call TRBJ1-1; no definite D call. Per the germline V gene, CDR1 is LNHDA and CDR2 is SQIVND (reference sequence). The germline V and J ends were trimmed by 10 bases and 7 bases, with 19 bases remaining between them. This CDR3 comprises 13 residues. In nucleotides, the CDR3 is TGTGCCACCCTCGGTGAATCCTTTTTTGAAGCTTTCTTT. Amino acid sequence: CATLGESFFEAFF.

The chain joins TRBV27 to TRBJ2-7; tentatively, D is TRBD1 (6 bases). This CDR3 contains 13 residues. V was clipped by 9 bases and J by 2 bases, with 14 bases between them. Germline CDR1 MNHEY, CDR2 SMNVEV (reference sequence). The CDR3 DNA reads as TGTGCCAGTTCCGGGACACAAGCCTACGAGCAGTACTTC. This gives the protein CASSGTQAYEQYF.

This chain connects TRBV29-1 to TRBJ2-1; 9 bases agree with TRBD1. Looked up from germline, CDR1 is SQVTM and CDR2 is ANQGSEA. This CDR3 is built from 13 residues. Unmatched junction bases numbered 8, after V lost 7 bases and J lost 7 bases. CDR3 DNA sequence: TGCAGCGCACAGACAGGGGGTCTTAATGAGCAGTTCTTC. This sequence encodes CSAQTGGLNEQFF.

The rearrangement joins TRBV6-5 to TRBJ2-7, with D possibly TRBD1 on 6 matching bases. The CDR3 spans 14 residues. V was clipped by 5 bases and J by 5 bases, with 16 bases between them. Germline V lookup: CDR1 MNHEY, CDR2 SVGAGI. The CDR3 sequence is CASSKTRDTDEQYF. Here the CDR3 DNA reads TGTGCCAGCAGTAAAACCCGGGACACCGACGAGCAGTACTTC.

The chain links TRBV5-1 to TRBJ2-3; 10 bases fit TRBD2. With V trimmed by 5 bases and J by 4 bases, 13 bases remained unmatched. The CDR3 is made up of 17 amino acids. CDR1 SGHRS and CDR2 YFSETQ come from the germline V gene. CDR3 loop: CASSDPSGSSFSDTQYF. Written as DNA, the CDR3 is TGCGCCAGCAGTGATCCTAGCGGGAGTTCTTTTTCAGATACGCAGTATTTT.

The V call is TRBV5-1, the J call TRBJ1-2; 8 bases match TRBD1. CDR3 length: 14 amino acids. Germline CDR1 reads SGHRS; CDR2 reads YFSETQ. V was pared by 4 bases and J by 4 bases, with 6 bases of the junction left unmatched. CDR3 in DNA: TGCGCCAGCAGCGCTACAGGGGGACTCTATGGCTACACCTTC. It is translated as CASSATGGLYGYTF.

The chain is built from TRBV6-1 and TRBJ1-5, with D possibly being TRBD1 (6 bases). The length of the CDR3 is 14 residues. Germline lookup yields CDR1 MNHNS and CDR2 SASEGT. The V gene lost 2 bases and the J gene lost 3 bases, with 8 bases spanning the gap. The CDR3 protein is CASSEPGHNQPQHF. In DNA, the CDR3 is TGTGCCAGCAGTGAACCGGGACACAATCAGCCCCAGCATTTT.

V gene TRBV28 combines with J gene TRBJ1-5; 7 bases agree with TRBD1. Unmatched junction bases numbered 8, after V lost 5 bases and J lost 4 bases. In germline, CDR1 is MDHEN, CDR2 SYDVKM. The CDR3 loop spans 15 amino acids. The CDR3 is CASSAARGQNQPQHF. CDR3 coding DNA: TGTGCCAGCAGTGCCGCCAGGGGACAGAATCAGCCCCAGCATTTT. Looking up the rest from reference TRBV28 and TRBJ1-5 gives the full variable domain: DVKVTQSSRYLVKRTGEKVFLECVQDMDHENMFWYRQDPGLGLRLIYFSYDVKMKEKGDIPEGYSVSREKKERFSLILESASTNQTSMYLCASSAARGQNQPQHFGDGTRLSIL.

The V call is TRBV27, the J call TRBJ2-1, with D unresolved. Germline CDR1 and CDR2: MNHEY and SMNVEV (reference sequence). Trimming stripped 1 base from V and 3 bases from J, with 4 bases between. This CDR3 is built from 13 residues. DNA of the CDR3: TGTGCCAGCAGTTTATTAGACTACAATGAGCAGTTCTTC. Translation: CASSLLDYNEQFF.

In regard to this clone: Other DNA sequences in this specimen translate into the identical CDR3. This sequence joins TRBV6-5 and TRBJ2-7; tentatively, D is TRBD1 (6 bases). The germline gives CDR1 MNHEY, CDR2 SVGAGI. The CDR3 contains 16 residues. V dropped 0 bases and J dropped 1 base, with 13 bases sitting between them. CDR3 loop: CASSYSSKGGSYEQYF. CDR3 nucleotides: TGTGCCAGCAGTTACTCGAGTAAAGGGGGATCCTACGAGCAGTACTTC.

The chain couples TRBV4-2 to TRBJ1-6, with TRBD1 identical over 7 bases. Germline-derived CDR1 and CDR2 are LGHNA and YNFKEQ. Trimming cost V 4 bases and J 7 bases; bases outside gene matches: 1. This CDR3 comprises 13 residues. The CDR3 spells CASSPDRNSPLHF. In nucleotides, the CDR3 is TGTGCCAGCAGCCCGGACAGGAATTCACCCCTCCACTTT.

The chain uses TRBV7-8 and TRBJ1-2; tentative D call: TRBD1 (5 bases). The germline V gene has CDR1 SGHVS and CDR2 FQNEAQ. The CDR3 has 15 amino acids. The V end lost 5 bases, the J end lost 3 bases, and 16 bases lay between the germline ends. The CDR3 nucleotides read TGTGCCAGCAGCCCACGACCAGGGCATGACTATGGCTACACCTTC. Translated: CASSPRPGHDYGYTF.